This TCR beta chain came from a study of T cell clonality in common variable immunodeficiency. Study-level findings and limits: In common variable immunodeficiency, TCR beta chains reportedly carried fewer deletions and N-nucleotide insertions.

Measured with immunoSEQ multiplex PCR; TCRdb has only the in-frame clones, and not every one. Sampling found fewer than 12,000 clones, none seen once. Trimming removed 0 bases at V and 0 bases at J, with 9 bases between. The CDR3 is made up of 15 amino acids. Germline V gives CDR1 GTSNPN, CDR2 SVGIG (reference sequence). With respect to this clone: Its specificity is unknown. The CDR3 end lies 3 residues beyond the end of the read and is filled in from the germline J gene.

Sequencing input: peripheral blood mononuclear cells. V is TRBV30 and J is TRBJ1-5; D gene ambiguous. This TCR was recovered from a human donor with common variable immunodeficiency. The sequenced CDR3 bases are TGTGCCTGGAGTGTTCGCAGACATAGCAATCAGCCC. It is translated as CAWSVRRHSNQP. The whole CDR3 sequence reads CAWSVRRHSNQPQHF.